The present T cell receptor (beta chain) was sequenced within a study of cytotoxic CD8 clonotypes in ibrutinib-treated CLL. Study context: There were roughly 10 relapsed/refractory patients and roughly 15 treatment-naive patients, and under 18 were IGHV unmutated. Mean productive templates were under 260,000; mean productive rearrangements were 94,082. Overall study findings and caveats: Exceeding age-matched healthy donors, baseline clonality also tracked the counts of circulating CD8+ T cells. Contraction or stability on treatment characterized the public clonotypes, which were uncommon.

Germline trimming cut 2 bases from V and 4 bases from J; bases unmatched to any gene: 5. The V gene's germline CDR1 is SGHNT and CDR2 YYREEE (reference sequence). The CDR3 is 15 amino acids. As to this clone: The antigen remains unidentified.

Sequenced by immunoSEQ multiplex PCR; TCRdb stores in-frame clones only, minus some. The table has around 50,000 clones, 50% to 65% seen once; the top ten hold around 30%. The chain carries TRBV5-4 and TRBJ2-1; TRBD2 aligns across 8 bases. The sample consisted of PBMCs, taken after 24 months of ibrutinib treatment. This clonotype originated in a human donor with chronic lymphocytic leukemia. The CDR3 DNA reads TGTGCCAGCAGCTTCGGCCGCGGGGGGTACAATGAGCAGTTCTTC. Protein product: CASSFGRGGYNEQFF.